This paragraph reports one TCR beta chain. The source of the sample is a study of blood T cell repertoires in COVID-19. On the study more broadly: Spain, Italy and the United States supplied samples that represented acute and convalescent COVID-19.

The CDR3 totals 13 residues. V shed 7 bases and J shed 8 bases, with 16 bases lying between them. Germline-derived CDR1 and CDR2 are MDHEN and SYDVKM. In the original workflow: Reference gene primers were amplified, and this amplification served to estimate nucleated cell counts. Only in-frame clones appear in the TCRdb table, and some are missing; sequencing was by immunoSEQ multiplex PCR. V and J calls and clone size are as listed in that table; D and trimming were resolved from the DNA. The repertoire holds approximately 59,000 clones, with about 81% as singletons. This TCR was sampled from an elderly man with acute or convalescent COVID-19. The chain has TRBV28 and TRBJ2-3; a possible D gene is TRBD1 (6 bases). Sample: peripheral blood. The DNA for the CDR3 is TGTGCCAGCACCACTGAGGGGGTCGGTACGCAGTATTTT. Encoded protein: CASTTEGVGTQYF.